This TCR beta chain is drawn from a study of identical twins. The V end was cut by 2 bases, the J end by 2 bases, with 7 bases between. The CDR3 has 13 residues. CDR1 and CDR2 (germline): MNHNS, SASEGT. On this clonotype itself: The antigen is not known.

A universal primer site was created by template switching, with the cDNA bearing unique molecular identifiers. MiXCR, run by TCRdb on the 5' RACE reads, gives a single entry per CDR3 protein. The sample records about 520,000 distinct CDR3 sequences, around 20% being singletons. Study results and limitations: Diverse VJ usage suggested most zero-insertion clonotypes were not invariant T cells.

The sample also formed part of further work on T cells expressing NK-cell markers. That study adds: In a group of several donors, dominant NKG2C+ clonotypes represented about 1.0-8% of CD8+ T cells.

The sequence was collected from a woman younger than 35 in good health. The rearrangement links TRBV6-1 to TRBJ2-7; D gene uncertain. The sequencing input was CD4+ T cells sorted from blood. The CDR3 sequence is CASSESTAYEQYF. The CDR3 DNA reads TGTGCCAGCAGTGAATCAACGGCCTACGAGCAGTACTTC.